The 24 T cell receptor beta chains below were found in one sample sequenced in a study of radiation and T cells in renal cell carcinoma. Libraries were prepared by immunoSEQ multiplex PCR; TCRdb keeps only in-frame clonotypes and omits some of them. The data show about 150,000 clones, over 80% seen once. The time point denotes: blood 2 weeks post-SBRT. Sample treatment: 15 Gy SBRT to primary tumor, nephrectomy 4 weeks later. The sample consisted of blood, taken from a patient whose treatment included radiotherapy and nephrectomy. Source of these receptors: a woman in her forties or fifties with renal cell carcinoma.

The rearrangement joins TRBV2 to TRBJ2-7, with D unclear. CDR1 and CDR2 from the germline V gene are SNHLY and FYNNEI. Trimming pared 7 bases from V and 4 bases from J, leaving 11 bases between. This CDR3 is built from 12 residues. CDR3 sequence: CASTSWGYEQYF. In DNA form, the CDR3 reads TGTGCCAGCACCTCTTGGGGATACGAGCAGTACTTC.

CDR3 nucleotide sequence: TGTGCCTGGAGTGTACAATACACTCGAATTCGCACTGAAGCTTTCTTT. Translation: CAWSVQYTRIRTEAFF. The rearrangement links TRBV30 to TRBJ1-1; no clear D gene. V lost 0 bases to trimming and J lost 4 bases, with 18 bases between them. The CDR3 consists of 16 residues. The germline CDR1 and CDR2 sequences are GTSNPN and SVGIG (reference sequence).

The chain has TRBV18 and TRBJ2-7; D might be TRBD1 (5 bases). The CDR3 totals 15 residues. CDR1 KGHSH and CDR2 LQKENI come from the germline V gene. Trimming cost V 4 bases and J 2 bases, with 15 bases left between them. The CDR3 DNA is TGTGCCAGCTCACGCTCAGTGCAGGGTGCCTACGAGCAGTACTTC. This encodes CASSRSVQGAYEQYF.

A few counts support this clone. The V call is TRBV4-2, the J call TRBJ1-3; possibly TRBD1 for D (5 bases). The germline V and J ends were trimmed by 8 bases and 2 bases, with 16 bases remaining between them. Germline V gives CDR1 LGHNA, CDR2 YNFKEQ. This CDR3 has 15 residues. This chain's CDR3 is CASGRDGTPGNTIYF. CDR3 DNA: TGTGCCAGCGGACGGGACGGAACCCCTGGAAACACCATATATTTT.

The V gene is TRBV9, the J gene TRBJ2-3; D not resolved. The germline V gene encodes CDR1 SGDLS and CDR2 YYNGEE. CDR3 length: 15 amino acids. The V gene lost 4 bases and the J gene lost 2 bases, with 14 bases spanning the gap. CDR3 sequence: CASSLSVAHTDTQYF. For the CDR3, the DNA is TGTGCCAGCAGCCTCTCGGTAGCACACACAGATACGCAGTATTTT.

The chain carries TRBV28 and TRBJ1-4; D is unresolved. Germline V lookup: CDR1 MDHEN, CDR2 SYDVKM. CDR3 size: 12 residues. Trimming removed 6 bases from V and 15 bases from J, with 17 bases in between. As DNA, the CDR3 is TGTGCCAGCAGCTACCCGTGGGTAGGAATGTTTTTT. Translating it yields CASSYPWVGMFF.

About this clone: Other DNA sequences in the sample encode the same CDR3. The chain joins TRBV5-1 to TRBJ2-5; 10 nucleotides match TRBD1. Germline CDR1 is SGHRS and CDR2 is YFSETQ. This CDR3 contains 14 residues. The ends lost 4 bases at V and 4 bases at J; junction bases unmatched: 4. In nucleotides, the CDR3 is TGCGCCAGCAGCCGGGGACAGGGGCGAGAGACCCAGTACTTC. It is translated as CASSRGQGRETQYF.

The V call is TRBV10-3, the J call TRBJ1-1; possibly TRBD1 for D (5 bases). Trimming pared 10 bases from V and 1 base from J, leaving 10 bases between. CDR1 and CDR2 (germline): ENHRY, SYGVKD. This CDR3 spans 12 amino acids. The DNA for the CDR3 is TGTGCCACCGAAGGACAGAACACTGAAGCTTTCTTT. The encoded protein is CATEGQNTEAFF.

Points on this clone: The sample has other DNA sequences that encode this CDR3 too. The chain employs TRBV29-1 and TRBJ1-2, with unresolved D. Deletions cut 5 bases from V and 7 bases from J, with 14 bases between. The germline CDR1 and CDR2 sequences are SQVTM and ANQGSEA. CDR3 size: 12 residues. The CDR3 loop is CSVSEGRGGYTF. CDR3 in DNA: TGCAGCGTTTCTGAGGGCCGGGGTGGCTACACCTTC.

The chain couples TRBV28 to TRBJ2-4; 9 nucleotides agree with TRBD2. The length of the CDR3 is 16 residues. Germline V gives CDR1 MDHEN, CDR2 SYDVKM. The V gene end was trimmed by 2 bases and the J gene end by 1 base; junction bases not matched to a gene: 3. As DNA, the CDR3 is TGTGCCAGCAGTTTACACAGCGGGGGGGCCAAAAACATTCAGTACTTC. As protein: CASSLHSGGAKNIQYF.

This chain joins TRBV2 and TRBJ1-5, with 10 bases aligning to TRBD1. V was clipped by 4 bases and J by 4 bases; unmatched bases: 4. This CDR3 comprises 15 residues. Germline CDR1 and CDR2: SNHLY and FYNNEI. CDR3 amino acids: CASSGDRGGNQPQHF. CDR3 nucleotide sequence: TGTGCCAGCAGTGGGGACAGGGGAGGTAATCAGCCCCAGCATTTT.

This chain joins TRBV11-2 and TRBJ2-6; D is undetermined. V lost 2 bases and J 1 base, leaving 9 bases between the germline ends. Germline CDR1 is SGHAT and CDR2 is FQNNGV. CDR3 length: 16 amino acids. The CDR3 bases are TGTGCCAGCAGCTTAACGATCACATCTGGGGCCAACGTCCTGACTTTC. Its translation is CASSLTITSGANVLTF.

This clone has just one count. V is TRBV10-3 and J is TRBJ2-7; D might be TRBD2 (6 bases). Germline CDR1 is ENHRY and CDR2 is SYGVKD. V was cut by 3 bases and J by 1 base, with 13 bases left in between. The CDR3 totals 15 residues. The CDR3 region is CAISDSGGYSYEQYF. The CDR3 DNA follows: TGTGCCATCAGTGACTCCGGAGGGTATTCCTACGAGCAGTACTTC.

DNA of the CDR3: TGTGCCAGTAGGTATTCTCCTAACTATGGCTACACCTTC. This codes for CASRYSPNYGYTF. The chain uses TRBV19 and TRBJ1-2; D call uncertain. Trimming stripped 6 bases from V and 0 bases from J, with 8 bases between. This CDR3 region has 13 residues. The germline CDR1 and CDR2 sequences are LNHDA and SQIVND (reference sequence).

The CDR3: CASTSTPRTEAFF. The CDR3 DNA is TGTGCCAGCACCTCGACCCCGCGAACTGAAGCTTTCTTT. The genes are TRBV6-6 and TRBJ1-1, with no clear D. V lost 7 bases and J lost 5, with 14 bases in between. The germline V gene encodes CDR1 MNHNY and CDR2 SVGAGI (reference sequence). The CDR3 covers 13 residues.

The rearrangement links TRBV29-1 to TRBJ2-3; D uncertain. Trimming removed 0 bases at V and 5 bases at J, with 6 bases between. Germline assignment: CDR1 SQVTM and CDR2 ANQGSEA. This CDR3 has 12 residues. CDR3 in amino acids: CSVEDLRDTQYF. Here the CDR3 DNA reads TGCAGCGTTGAAGATTTAAGAGATACGCAGTATTTT.

The V call is TRBV7-2, the J call TRBJ1-4, with D unresolved. V lost 4 bases to trimming and J lost 6 bases, with 12 bases between them. The CDR3 has 14 amino acids. Germline lookup yields CDR1 SGHTA and CDR2 FQGNSA. CDR3: CASSSEFRDEKLFF. In DNA, the CDR3 is TGTGCCAGCAGCTCCGAATTCCGAGATGAAAAACTGTTTTTT.

The CDR3 DNA reads TGTGCCAGCTCACCACAGCTGGGGAATGAAAAACTGTTTTTT. Translated: CASSPQLGNEKLFF. J is TRBJ1-4 and V is TRBV18; D is undetermined. Germline V gene lookup returns CDR1 KGHSH and CDR2 LQKENI. V was shortened by 1 base and J by 5 bases, with 8 bases between the two germline ends. This CDR3 has 14 amino acids.

The chain recombines TRBV6-5 with TRBJ1-2, with 9 bases that match TRBD1. CDR3 length: 13 residues. V trimming: 5 bases; J trimming: 7 bases; junction bases outside the gene matches: 5. Germline values: CDR1 MNHEY, CDR2 SVGAGI. In DNA, the CDR3 is TGTGCCAGCAGTCGGACAGGGGTCGGTGGCTACACCTTC. Protein sequence: CASSRTGVGGYTF.

CDR3: CASSEISNQPQHF. As DNA, the CDR3 is TGTGCCAGCAGTGAGATAAGCAATCAGCCCCAGCATTTT. The chain has TRBV6-1 and TRBJ1-5; no reliable D call. The CDR3 totals 13 residues. V shed 3 bases and J shed 1 base, with 4 bases lying between them. CDR1 MNHNS and CDR2 SASEGT come from the germline V gene.

V is TRBV6-5 and J is TRBJ1-3, with D unresolved. CDR1 MNHEY and CDR2 SVGAGI come from the germline V gene. This CDR3 contains 16 residues. Trimming shortened V by 0 bases and J by 1 base, and 10 bases separated the two germline ends. Here the CDR3 DNA reads TGTGCCAGCAGTTACTCGATGGGTTTTTCTGGAAACACCATATATTTT. Its protein is CASSYSMGFSGNTIYF.

The rearrangement joins TRBV19 to TRBJ1-2, with D possibly TRBD1 on 5 matching bases. Germline loops: CDR1 LNHDA, CDR2 SQIVND (reference sequence). V shed 2 bases and J shed 1 base, with 11 bases lying between them. The CDR3 consists of 15 residues. This CDR3 is CASSIHQGNNYGYTF. The CDR3 DNA follows: TGTGCCAGTAGTATACATCAGGGAAATAACTATGGCTACACCTTC.

The chain joins TRBV6-1 to TRBJ1-2; no clear D. Per germline, CDR1 MNHNS and CDR2 SASEGT. The germline V and J ends were trimmed by 2 bases and 1 base, with 11 bases remaining between them. This CDR3 is built from 15 residues. The CDR3 protein is CASSELGYGNYGYTF. Written as DNA, the CDR3 is TGTGCCAGCAGTGAACTGGGTTATGGTAACTATGGCTACACCTTC.

This clone was counted once. The chain joins TRBV13 to TRBJ2-2; 8 nucleotides match TRBD1. CDR1 is PRHDT, CDR2 FYEKMQ, per germline (reference sequence). V shed 4 bases and J 4 bases; nucleotides not matched to a gene: 8. The CDR3 runs to 16 residues. CDR3 bases: TGTGCCAGCAGCTCACAAGCGACAGGGGTCACCGGGGAGCTGTTTTTT. Translating it yields CASSSQATGVTGELFF.